Shown below are 3 T cell receptor beta chains from a single sample sequenced in a study of technical replicates of blood from several donors. Repertoires were generated with immunoSEQ multiplex PCR, while TCRdb's copy carries only in-frame clones and drops some. The sample yields about 83,000 clones, around nine tenths seen once. Sequenced: T cells isolated from PBMCs. The receptors come from a human donor in good health.

J is TRBJ1-1 and V is TRBV28; 8 bases agree with TRBD1. The J segment lost 4 bases and the V segment lost 6 bases, leaving 10 bases of the junction unmatched. Germline-derived CDR1 and CDR2 are MDHEN and SYDVKM. The CDR3 length is 15 residues. The DNA of the CDR3 is TGTGCCAGCAGCTCTCCCACCGGACAGGGCACTGAAGCTTTCTTT. This sequence encodes CASSSPTGQGTEAFF.

V is TRBV18 and J is TRBJ2-1; TRBD2 matches at 9 bases. The J segment lost 8 bases and the V segment lost 4 bases, leaving 6 bases of the junction unmatched. There are 14 residues in the CDR3. Germline V lookup: CDR1 KGHSH, CDR2 LQKENI. The CDR3 is CASSLAGVGDEQFF. CDR3 bases: TGTGCCAGCTCACTAGCGGGAGTTGGGGATGAGCAGTTCTTC.

This rearrangement joins TRBV5-1 to TRBJ1-2, with TRBD1 matching 8 bases. The CDR3 runs 15 residues. The germline V gene has CDR1 SGHRS and CDR2 YFSETQ. J lost 3 bases, V lost 4 bases, and 8 bases had no gene match. In DNA, the CDR3 is TGCGCCAGCAGCCTAGGACAGGGCAGGGACTATGGCTACACCTTC. Its protein product is CASSLGQGRDYGYTF.